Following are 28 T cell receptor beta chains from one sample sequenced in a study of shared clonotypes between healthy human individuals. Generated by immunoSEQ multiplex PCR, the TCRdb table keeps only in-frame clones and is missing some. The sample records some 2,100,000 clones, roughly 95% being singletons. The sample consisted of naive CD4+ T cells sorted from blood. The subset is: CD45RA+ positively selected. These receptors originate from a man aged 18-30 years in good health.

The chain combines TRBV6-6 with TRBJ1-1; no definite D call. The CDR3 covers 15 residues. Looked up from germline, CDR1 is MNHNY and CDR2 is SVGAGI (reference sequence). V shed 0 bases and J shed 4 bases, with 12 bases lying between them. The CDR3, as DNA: TGTGCCAGCAGTTACTCGGGGTCCGCCGCCACTGAAGCTTTCTTT. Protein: CASSYSGSAATEAFF.

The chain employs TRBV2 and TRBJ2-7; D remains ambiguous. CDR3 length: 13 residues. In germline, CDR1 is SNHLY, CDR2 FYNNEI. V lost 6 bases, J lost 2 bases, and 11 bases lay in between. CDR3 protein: CASSHPGPYEQYF. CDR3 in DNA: TGTGCCAGCAGCCACCCCGGGCCCTACGAGCAGTACTTC.

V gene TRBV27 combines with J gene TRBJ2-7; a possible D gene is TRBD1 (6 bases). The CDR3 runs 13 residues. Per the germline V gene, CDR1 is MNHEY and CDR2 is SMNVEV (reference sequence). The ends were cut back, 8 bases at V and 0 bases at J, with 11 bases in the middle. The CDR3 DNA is TGTGCCAGCCGCCGGACAGCCTCCTACGAGCAGTACTTC. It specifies CASRRTASYEQYF.

The CDR3 DNA sequence: TGTGCCAGCAGAAGACTATCTCGGTCCTACGAGCAGTACTTC. Residues: CASRRLSRSYEQYF. The chain employs TRBV6-5 and TRBJ2-7; a possible D gene is TRBD2 (5 bases). CDR1 and CDR2 (germline): MNHEY, SVGAGI. V was trimmed by 6 bases and J by 1 base, leaving 13 bases between them. The CDR3 loop spans 14 amino acids.

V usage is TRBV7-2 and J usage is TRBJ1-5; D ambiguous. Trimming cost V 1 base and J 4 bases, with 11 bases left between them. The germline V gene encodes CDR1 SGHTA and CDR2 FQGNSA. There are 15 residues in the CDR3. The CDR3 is CASSLGRPGNQPQHF. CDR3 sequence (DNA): TGTGCCAGCAGCTTAGGGCGTCCGGGAAATCAGCCCCAGCATTTT.

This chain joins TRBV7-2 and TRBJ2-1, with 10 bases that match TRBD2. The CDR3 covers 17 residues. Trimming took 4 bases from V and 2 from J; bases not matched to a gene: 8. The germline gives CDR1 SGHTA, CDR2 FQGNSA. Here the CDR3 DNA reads TGTGCCAGCAGCTACCCTCCTAGCGGGGGCACCTACAATGAGCAGTTCTTC. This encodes CASSYPPSGGTYNEQFF.

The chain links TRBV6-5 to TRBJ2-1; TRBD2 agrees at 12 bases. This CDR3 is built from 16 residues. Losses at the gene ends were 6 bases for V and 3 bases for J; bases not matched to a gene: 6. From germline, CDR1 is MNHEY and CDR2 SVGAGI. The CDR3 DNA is TGTGCCAGCAGCTACGGACTAGCGGGACACTACAATGAGCAGTTCTTC. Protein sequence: CASSYGLAGHYNEQFF.

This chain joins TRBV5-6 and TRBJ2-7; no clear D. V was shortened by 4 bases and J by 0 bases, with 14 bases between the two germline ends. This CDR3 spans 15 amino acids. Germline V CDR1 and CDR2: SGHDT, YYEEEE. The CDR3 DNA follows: TGTGCCAGCAGCCTCGGTGGGCTCGGCTCCTACGAGCAGTACTTC. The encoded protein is CASSLGGLGSYEQYF.

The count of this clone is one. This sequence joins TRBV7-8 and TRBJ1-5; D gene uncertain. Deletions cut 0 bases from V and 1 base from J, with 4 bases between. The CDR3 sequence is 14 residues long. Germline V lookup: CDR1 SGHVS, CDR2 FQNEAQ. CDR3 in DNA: TGTGCCAGCAGCTTAGCGCGAAGCAATCAGCCCCAGCATTTT. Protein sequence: CASSLARSNQPQHF.

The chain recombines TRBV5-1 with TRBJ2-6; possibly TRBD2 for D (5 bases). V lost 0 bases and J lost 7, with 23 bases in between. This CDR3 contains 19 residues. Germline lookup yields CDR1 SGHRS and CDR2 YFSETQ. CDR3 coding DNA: TGCGCCAGCAGCTTGGCCGGGATGGGGAATTGGTCGGGAGCCAACGTCCTGACTTTC. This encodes CASSLAGMGNWSGANVLTF.

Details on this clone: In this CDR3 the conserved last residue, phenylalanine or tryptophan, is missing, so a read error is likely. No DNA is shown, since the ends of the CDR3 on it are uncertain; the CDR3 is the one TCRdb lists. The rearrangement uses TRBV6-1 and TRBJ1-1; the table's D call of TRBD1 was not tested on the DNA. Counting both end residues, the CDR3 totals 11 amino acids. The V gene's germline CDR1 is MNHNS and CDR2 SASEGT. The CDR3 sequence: CASSDLGQANS.

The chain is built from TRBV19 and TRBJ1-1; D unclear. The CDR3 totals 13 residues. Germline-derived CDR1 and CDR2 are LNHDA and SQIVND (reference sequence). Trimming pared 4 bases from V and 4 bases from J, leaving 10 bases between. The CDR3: CASSSSSGTEAFF. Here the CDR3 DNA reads TGTGCCAGTAGTAGCAGCTCAGGCACTGAAGCTTTCTTT.

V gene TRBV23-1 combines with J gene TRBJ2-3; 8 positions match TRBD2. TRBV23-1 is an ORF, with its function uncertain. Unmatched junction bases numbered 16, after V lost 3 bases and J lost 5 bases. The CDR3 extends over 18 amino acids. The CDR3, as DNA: TGCGCCAGCAGTCAGCTACCCCAGGAGCGGGAGCTGGTAGATACGCAGTATTTT. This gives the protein CASSQLPQERELVDTQYF.

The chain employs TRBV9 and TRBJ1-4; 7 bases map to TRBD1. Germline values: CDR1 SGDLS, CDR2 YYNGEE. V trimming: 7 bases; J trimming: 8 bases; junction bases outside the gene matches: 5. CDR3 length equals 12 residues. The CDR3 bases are TGTGCCAGCCGCAGGGGGTTGGAAAAACTGTTTTTT. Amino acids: CASRRGLEKLFF. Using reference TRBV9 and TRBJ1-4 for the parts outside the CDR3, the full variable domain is DSGVTQTPKHLITATGQRVTLRCSPRSGDLSVYWYQQSLDQGLQFLIQYYNGEERAKGNILERFSAQQFPDLHSELNLSSLELGDSALYFCASRRGLEKLFFGSGTQLSVL.

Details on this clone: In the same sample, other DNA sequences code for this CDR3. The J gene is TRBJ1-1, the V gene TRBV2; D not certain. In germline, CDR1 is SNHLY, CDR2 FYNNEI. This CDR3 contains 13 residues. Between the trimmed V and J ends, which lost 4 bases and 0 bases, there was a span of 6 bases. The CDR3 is CASSGQMNTEAFF. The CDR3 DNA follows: TGTGCCAGCAGTGGGCAGATGAACACTGAAGCTTTCTTT.

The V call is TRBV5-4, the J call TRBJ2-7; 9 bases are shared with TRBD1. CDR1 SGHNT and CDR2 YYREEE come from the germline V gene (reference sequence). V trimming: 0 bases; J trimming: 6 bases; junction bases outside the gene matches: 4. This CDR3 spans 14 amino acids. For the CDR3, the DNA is TGTGCCAGCAGCTTGGGACAGGGGGAAGGCGAGCAGTACTTC. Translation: CASSLGQGEGEQYF.

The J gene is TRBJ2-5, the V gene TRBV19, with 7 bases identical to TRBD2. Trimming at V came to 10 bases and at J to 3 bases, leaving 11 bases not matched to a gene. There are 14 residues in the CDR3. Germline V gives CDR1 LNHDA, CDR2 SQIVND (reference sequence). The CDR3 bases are TGTGCCATCGCCCCGACGGCGGGAGAAGAGACCCAGTACTTC. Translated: CAIAPTAGEETQYF.

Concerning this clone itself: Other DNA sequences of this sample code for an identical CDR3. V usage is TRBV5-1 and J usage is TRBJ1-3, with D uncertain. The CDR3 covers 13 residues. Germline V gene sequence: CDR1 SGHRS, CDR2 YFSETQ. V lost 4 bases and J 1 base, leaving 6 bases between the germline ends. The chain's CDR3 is CASSPYSGNTIYF. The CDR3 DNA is TGCGCCAGCAGCCCCTATTCTGGAAACACCATATATTTT.

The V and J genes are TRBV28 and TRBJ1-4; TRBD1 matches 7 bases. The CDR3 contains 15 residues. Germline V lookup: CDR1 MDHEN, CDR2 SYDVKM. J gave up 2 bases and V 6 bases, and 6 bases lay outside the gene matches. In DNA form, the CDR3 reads TGTGCCAGCAGCGACAGGGTAGGGACTAATGAAAAACTGTTTTTT. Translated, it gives CASSDRVGTNEKLFF.

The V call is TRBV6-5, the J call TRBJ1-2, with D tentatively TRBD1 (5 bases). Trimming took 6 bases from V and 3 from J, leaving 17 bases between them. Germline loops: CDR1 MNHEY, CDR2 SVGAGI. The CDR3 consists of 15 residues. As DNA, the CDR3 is TGTGCCAGCAGAAAGACCGACAGTCCCTACTATGGCTACACCTTC. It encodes CASRKTDSPYYGYTF.

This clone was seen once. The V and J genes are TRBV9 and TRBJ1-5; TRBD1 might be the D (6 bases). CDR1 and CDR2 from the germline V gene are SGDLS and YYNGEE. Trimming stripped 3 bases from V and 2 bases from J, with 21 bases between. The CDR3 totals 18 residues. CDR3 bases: TGTGCCAGCAGCGCGCAGCGGGACATTTGGCTCCGCAATCAGCCCCAGCATTTT. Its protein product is CASSAQRDIWLRNQPQHF.

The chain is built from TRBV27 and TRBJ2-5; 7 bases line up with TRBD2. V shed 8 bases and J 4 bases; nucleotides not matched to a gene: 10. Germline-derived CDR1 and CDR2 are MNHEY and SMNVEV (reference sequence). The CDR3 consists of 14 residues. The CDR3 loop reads CASRASGPGETQYF. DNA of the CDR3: TGTGCCAGCCGGGCTAGCGGCCCCGGAGAGACCCAGTACTTC.

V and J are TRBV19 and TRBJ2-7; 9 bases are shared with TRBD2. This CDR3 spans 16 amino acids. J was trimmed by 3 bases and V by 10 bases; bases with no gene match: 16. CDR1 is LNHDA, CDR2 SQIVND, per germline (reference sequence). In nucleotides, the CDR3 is TGTGCCAAACTGGGTCCCGGGGCTAGCGGGGACTACGAGCAGTACTTC. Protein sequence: CAKLGPGASGDYEQYF. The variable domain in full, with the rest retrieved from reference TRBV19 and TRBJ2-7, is DGGITQSPKYLFRKEGQNVTLSCEQNLNHDAMYWYRQDPGQGLRLIYYSQIVNDFQKGDIAEGYSVSREKKESFPLTVTSAQKNPTAFYLCAKLGPGASGDYEQYFGPGTRLTVT.

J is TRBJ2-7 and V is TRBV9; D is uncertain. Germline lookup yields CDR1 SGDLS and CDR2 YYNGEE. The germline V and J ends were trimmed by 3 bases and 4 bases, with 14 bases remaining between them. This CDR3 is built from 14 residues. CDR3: CASSARAPPYEQYF. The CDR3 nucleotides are TGTGCCAGCAGCGCCCGGGCCCCCCCATACGAGCAGTACTTC. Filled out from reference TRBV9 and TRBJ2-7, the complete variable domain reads DSGVTQTPKHLITATGQRVTLRCSPRSGDLSVYWYQQSLDQGLQFLIQYYNGEERAKGNILERFSAQQFPDLHSELNLSSLELGDSALYFCASSARAPPYEQYFGPGTRLTVT.

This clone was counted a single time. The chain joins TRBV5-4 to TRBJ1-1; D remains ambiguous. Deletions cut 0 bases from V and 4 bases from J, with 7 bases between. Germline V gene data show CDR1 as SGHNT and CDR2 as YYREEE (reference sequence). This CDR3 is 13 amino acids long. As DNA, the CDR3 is TGTGCCAGCAGCTTGGGGAGCGGCACTGAAGCTTTCTTT. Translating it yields CASSLGSGTEAFF.

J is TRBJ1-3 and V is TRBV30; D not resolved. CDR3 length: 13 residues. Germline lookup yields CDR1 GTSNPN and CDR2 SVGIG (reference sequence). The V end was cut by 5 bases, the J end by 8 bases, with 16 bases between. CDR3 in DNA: TGTGCCTGGTCGGCTATGGGTTCGGACACCATATATTTT. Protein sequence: CAWSAMGSDTIYF.

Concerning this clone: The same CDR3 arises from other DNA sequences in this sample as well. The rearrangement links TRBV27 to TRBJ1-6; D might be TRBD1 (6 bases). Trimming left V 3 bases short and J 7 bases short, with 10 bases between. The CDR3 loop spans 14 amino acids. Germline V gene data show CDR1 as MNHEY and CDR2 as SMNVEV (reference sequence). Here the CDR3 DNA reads TGTGCCAGCAGTTTCGGCAGGGGAAATTCACCCCTCCACTTT. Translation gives CASSFGRGNSPLHF.

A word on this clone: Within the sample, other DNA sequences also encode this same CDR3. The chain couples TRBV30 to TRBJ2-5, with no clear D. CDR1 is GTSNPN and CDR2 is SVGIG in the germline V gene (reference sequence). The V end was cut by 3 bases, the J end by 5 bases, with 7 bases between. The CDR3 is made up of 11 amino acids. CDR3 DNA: TGTGCCTGGAGCGGCCTGGAGACCCAGTACTTC. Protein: CAWSGLETQYF. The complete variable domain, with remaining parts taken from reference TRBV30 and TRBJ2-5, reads SQTIHQWPATLVQPVGSPLSLECTVEGTSNPNLYWYRQAAGRGLQLLFYSVGIGQISSEVPQNLSASRPQDRQFILSSKKLLLSDSGFYLCAWSGLETQYFGPGTRLLVL.